This TCR beta chain was identified in a study of T cells in Graves' hyperthyroidism and ophthalmopathy. The germline V gene encodes CDR1 SGHRS and CDR2 YFSETQ. V gave up 3 bases and J gave up 2 bases, with 11 bases separating them. The CDR3 sequence is 15 residues long. This clonotype was seen only a few times. What was amplified from RNA transcripts were TCR beta CDR3 regions. First-round RT-PCR with HTBI primers amplified the TCR CDR3 region. In TCRdb, the multiplex PCR reads were re-called with MiXCR into one record per CDR3 protein. Among some 620,000 distinct CDR3 sequences listed, around 16% were seen once. Uncontrolled infection, other autoimmune disease, pregnancy or lactation excluded patients. The authors took PBMCs from 10 ml fresh peripheral blood.

The material sequenced was blood. The receptor was isolated from a woman aged 30 to 39 with Graves' hyperthyroidism. The chain combines TRBV5-1 with TRBJ1-4; maybe TRBD1 (5 bases). The CDR3: CASSYRRDTNEKLFF. As DNA, the CDR3 is TGCGCCAGCAGCTACCGCCGGGACACTAATGAAAAACTGTTTTTT. Based on the CDR3 plus reference TRBV5-1 and TRBJ1-4, the full variable domain is KAGVTQTPRYLIKTRGQQVTLSCSPISGHRSVSWYQQTPGQGLQFLFEYFSETQRNKGNFPGRFSGRQFSNSRSEMNVSTLELGDSALYLCASSYRRDTNEKLFFGSGTQLSVL.